The 31 T cell receptor beta chains listed next were all sequenced from one sample in a study of cytomegalovirus exposure and HLA in healthy donors. The PCR ran on 60 Vbeta and 13 Jbeta primers. Assay: immunoSEQ multiplex PCR; the TCRdb copy retains only in-frame clones and omits some. The sample shows over 80,000 clones, 55% to 70% of them seen only once. The sample consisted of PBMCs. Every receptor here comes from a boy aged 5-17 years in good health and CMV-seropositive.

The V call is TRBV7-9, the J call TRBJ2-7; 9 bases match TRBD1. The length of the CDR3 is 16 residues. CDR1 SEHNR and CDR2 FQNEAQ come from the germline V gene (reference sequence). The V gene end was trimmed by 5 bases and the J gene end by 3 bases; junction bases not matched to a gene: 11. DNA for the CDR3: TGTGCCAGCAGCCGACACGCCGGGACAGGGTACTACGAGCAGTACTTC. Protein product: CASSRHAGTGYYEQYF.

This clone has only a few counts. The chain uses TRBV27 and TRBJ2-7; 12 nucleotides agree with TRBD2. V was pared by 5 bases and J by 6 bases, with 8 bases of the junction left unmatched. Per the germline V gene, CDR1 is MNHEY and CDR2 is SMNVEV (reference sequence). The CDR3 is 15 residues long. CDR3 amino acids: CASSGFGLAGTEQYF. CDR3 coding DNA: TGTGCCAGCAGTGGGTTCGGACTAGCGGGAACCGAGCAGTACTTC.

The J gene is TRBJ2-1, the V gene TRBV5-1; D perhaps matches TRBD1 (6 bases). Looked up from germline, CDR1 is SGHRS and CDR2 is YFSETQ. The ends were cut back, 1 base at V and 4 bases at J, with 12 bases in the middle. The CDR3 consists of 15 residues. The CDR3 loop reads CASSLPRGYYNEQFF. The CDR3 DNA reads TGCGCCAGCAGCTTGCCTAGGGGGTATTACAATGAGCAGTTCTTC.

The chain is built from TRBV2 and TRBJ2-1, with 11 bases identical to TRBD2. Unmatched junction bases numbered 6, after V lost 2 bases and J lost 0 bases. The germline CDR1 and CDR2 sequences are SNHLY and FYNNEI. The CDR3 is made up of 18 amino acids. The DNA for the CDR3 is TGTGCCAGCAGTGAATCCGGGACTAGCGGCGACTCCTACAATGAGCAGTTCTTC. Its translation is CASSESGTSGDSYNEQFF.

The chain is built from TRBV5-1 and TRBJ2-6; D is ambiguous. V was cut by 4 bases and J by 1 base, with 15 bases left in between. This CDR3 is 17 amino acids long. CDR1 and CDR2 from the germline V gene are SGHRS and YFSETQ. In DNA form, the CDR3 reads TGCGCCAGCAGCGAAGGTACACGGGTTTCTGGGGCCAACGTCCTGACTTTC. Amino acid sequence: CASSEGTRVSGANVLTF.

This clone was seen a handful of times. This chain joins TRBV6-5 and TRBJ2-5, with 12 bases that match TRBD1. The CDR3 is 15 amino acids. Germline V gene data show CDR1 as MNHEY and CDR2 as SVGAGI. J gave up 5 bases and V 6 bases, and 7 bases lay outside the gene matches. The CDR3 DNA sequence: TGTGCCAGCAGAAGGGACAGGGGGCGTTTGGAGACCCAGTACTTC. As protein: CASRRDRGRLETQYF.

As concerns this clone: This CDR3 is also generated by other DNA sequences in the sample. The rearrangement joins TRBV6-5 to TRBJ2-7; 8 bases are shared with TRBD1. The CDR3 loop spans 15 amino acids. The germline V gene encodes CDR1 MNHEY and CDR2 SVGAGI. V dropped 0 bases and J dropped 2; count of bases not matched to a gene: 3. As DNA, the CDR3 is TGTGCCAGCAGTTACTCCGGACAGGGACCCTACGAGCAGTACTTC. The encoded protein is CASSYSGQGPYEQYF.

The chain carries TRBV15 and TRBJ1-5; D ambiguous. The V gene's germline CDR1 is LNHNV and CDR2 YYDKDF (reference sequence). V lost 1 base to trimming and J lost 4 bases, with 14 bases between them. This CDR3 region has 16 residues. CDR3 coding DNA: TGTGCCACCAGCAGAGGGGGAGGAGAAATTAATCAGCCCCAGCATTTT. It translates to CATSRGGGEINQPQHF.

The V call is TRBV2, the J call TRBJ1-6; 9 bases are shared with TRBD1. The CDR3 is 16 amino acids. V trimming: 6 bases; J trimming: 7 bases; junction bases outside the gene matches: 10. Germline assignment: CDR1 SNHLY and CDR2 FYNNEI. CDR3 in amino acids: CASSPPHGQGNSPLHF. CDR3 in DNA: TGTGCCAGCAGCCCCCCACACGGACAGGGGAATTCACCCCTCCACTTT.

The V gene is TRBV7-2, the J gene TRBJ1-1; the D gene is possibly TRBD1 (5 bases). Trimming cost V 5 bases and J 5 bases, with 15 bases left between them. The CDR3 covers 14 residues. CDR1 is SGHTA, CDR2 FQGNSA, per germline. The CDR3: CASSPGRGETEAFF. As DNA, the CDR3 is TGTGCCAGCAGCCCGGGACGGGGGGAGACTGAAGCTTTCTTT.

This chain links TRBV29-1 with TRBJ1-1; 12 bases are shared with TRBD1. The V gene's germline CDR1 is SQVTM and CDR2 ANQGSEA. V shed 3 bases, J shed 0 bases, and the junction held 11 bases outside the gene matches. The CDR3 runs 18 residues. CDR3 DNA sequence: TGCAGCGTTGATTCCTGGCAAGGGACAGGGGGCATGAACACTGAAGCTTTCTTT. Protein sequence: CSVDSWQGTGGMNTEAFF.

This chain uses TRBV4-1 with TRBJ2-5, with TRBD1 identical over 8 bases. The V gene end was trimmed by 1 base and the J gene end by 3 bases; junction bases not matched to a gene: 1. The CDR3 covers 14 residues. The germline V gene encodes CDR1 MGHRA and CDR2 YSYEKL. The CDR3 DNA is TGCGCCAGCAGCCAAGGGACAGGGAAAGAGACCCAGTACTTC. Its protein product is CASSQGTGKETQYF.

This chain connects TRBV4-1 to TRBJ2-1, with 9 positions matching TRBD2. Germline V gene lookup returns CDR1 MGHRA and CDR2 YSYEKL. The ends lost 4 bases at V and 2 bases at J; junction bases unmatched: 15. This CDR3 has 19 amino acids. The CDR3 region is CASSLGVAGAQSAYNEQFF. CDR3 DNA sequence: TGCGCCAGCAGCCTGGGCGTAGCGGGGGCCCAATCGGCCTACAATGAGCAGTTCTTC.

A note on this clone: Other DNA sequences of this sample code for an identical CDR3. This rearrangement joins TRBV30 to TRBJ2-1, with D unclear. There are 11 residues in the CDR3. Germline assignment: CDR1 GTSNPN and CDR2 SVGIG (reference sequence). V dropped 0 bases and J dropped 9 bases, with 6 bases sitting between them. The CDR3 DNA reads as TGTGCCTGGAGTGTTGGCGGTGAGCAGTTCTTC. Translated, it gives CAWSVGGEQFF.

The chain uses TRBV19 and TRBJ2-6, with 7 bases lining up with TRBD2. CDR3 length: 19 residues. The germline V gene has CDR1 LNHDA and CDR2 SQIVND (reference sequence). V was clipped by 6 bases and J by 3 bases; unmatched bases: 17. DNA for the CDR3: TGTGCCAGTAGCAGGCGGGCAGTGGCCGGCGGGGGTGGGGCCAACGTCCTGACTTTC. This codes for CASSRRAVAGGGGANVLTF.

The rearrangement uses TRBV7-2 and TRBJ2-1, with D possibly TRBD1 on 6 matching bases. The germline gives CDR1 SGHTA, CDR2 FQGNSA. The CDR3 totals 16 residues. Trimming took 3 bases from V and 0 from J, leaving 12 bases between them. This CDR3 is CASSFPGQSSYNEQFF. The DNA for the CDR3 is TGTGCCAGCAGCTTCCCGGGACAAAGCTCCTACAATGAGCAGTTCTTC.

This clone has just a few counts. The chain recombines TRBV2 with TRBJ1-2; 8 bases match TRBD1. J lost 8 bases, V lost 9 bases, and 20 bases had no gene match. The germline V gene encodes CDR1 SNHLY and CDR2 FYNNEI. CDR3 length equals 16 residues. This chain's CDR3 is CASFFLDRDFQRGYTF. The CDR3 DNA is TGTGCCAGTTTTTTCCTGGACAGGGATTTTCAGCGGGGCTACACCTTC.

The genes are TRBV7-9 and TRBJ1-2; D might be TRBD1 (5 bases). The germline V gene has CDR1 SEHNR and CDR2 FQNEAQ (reference sequence). The CDR3 has 15 residues. V was clipped by 1 base and J by 5 bases, with 14 bases between them. The chain's CDR3 is CASSLDGPGNYGYTF. DNA for the CDR3: TGTGCCAGCAGCTTAGATGGACCAGGGAATTATGGCTACACCTTC. Using reference TRBV7-9 and TRBJ1-2 for the parts outside the CDR3, the full variable domain is DTGVSQNPRHKITKRGQNVTFRCDPISEHNRLYWYRQTLGQGPEFLTYFQNEAQLEKSRLLSDRFSAERPKGSFSTLEIQRTEQGDSAMYLCASSLDGPGNYGYTFGSGTRLTVV.

J is TRBJ2-7 and V is TRBV5-6; 9 bases are shared with TRBD2. From germline, CDR1 is SGHDT and CDR2 YYEEEE. The V segment lost 2 bases and the J segment 1 base; nucleotides outside the gene matches: 10. The length of the CDR3 is 17 residues. The CDR3 region has the DNA TGTGCCAGCAGCTTAAGAATGAGACTAGCGGTTTCCTACGAGCAGTACTTC. Encoded protein: CASSLRMRLAVSYEQYF.

The chain uses TRBV7-8 and TRBJ1-5; D ambiguous. The CDR3 is 13 amino acids. Germline loops: CDR1 SGHVS, CDR2 FQNEAQ. The V gene lost 6 bases and the J gene lost 6 bases, with 12 bases spanning the gap. The CDR3, as DNA: TGTGCCAGCAGTTGGGTCGAGGGTCAGCCCCAGCATTTT. It is translated as CASSWVEGQPQHF.

The rearrangement links TRBV4-3 to TRBJ2-7; D unclear. Per the germline V gene, CDR1 is LGHNA and CDR2 is YSLEER. CDR3 length equals 13 residues. V was trimmed by 0 bases and J by 3 bases, leaving 6 bases between them. The chain's CDR3 is CASSQELYYEQYF. For the CDR3, the DNA is TGCGCCAGCAGCCAAGAACTGTACTACGAGCAGTACTTC.

The rearrangement uses TRBV19 and TRBJ1-1; D not resolved. V gave up 5 bases and J gave up 1 base, with 11 bases separating them. CDR1 is LNHDA and CDR2 is SQIVND in the germline V gene (reference sequence). The CDR3 sequence is 14 residues long. CDR3 coding DNA: TGTGCCAGTAGTCTCCGTCCTCCGAACACTGAAGCTTTCTTT. Encoded protein: CASSLRPPNTEAFF.

This chain connects TRBV23-1 to TRBJ2-7; a weak D match, TRBD1 (5 bases). TRBV23-1 is annotated as an ORF whose role is uncertain. Trimming pared 6 bases from V and 2 bases from J, leaving 23 bases between. This CDR3 has 17 residues. The CDR3 reads CASSPTSETASTYEQYF. As DNA, the CDR3 is TGCGCCAGCAGCCCTACCTCCGAGACAGCAAGCACCTACGAGCAGTACTTC.

This chain joins TRBV2 and TRBJ2-6, with D unresolved. Germline V gene data show CDR1 as SNHLY and CDR2 as FYNNEI. This CDR3 contains 14 residues. V was shortened by 8 bases and J by 2 bases, with 10 bases between the two germline ends. The CDR3 loop is CASATLTGANVLTF. The CDR3, as DNA: TGTGCCAGCGCGACTCTAACTGGGGCCAACGTCCTGACTTTC.

The chain has TRBV5-1 and TRBJ1-2; D uncertain. The CDR3 totals 14 residues. The V gene's germline CDR1 is SGHRS and CDR2 YFSETQ. V lost 0 bases, J lost 4 bases, and 10 bases lay in between. The CDR3 reads CASSLGSDIYGYTF. CDR3 in DNA: TGCGCCAGCAGCTTGGGCAGCGATATCTATGGCTACACCTTC.

V and J are TRBV5-1 and TRBJ1-2, with D hard to call. V was shortened by 4 bases and J by 4 bases, with 11 bases between the two germline ends. From germline, CDR1 is SGHRS and CDR2 YFSETQ. This CDR3 contains 13 residues. CDR3 sequence reads: CASSPGSSYGYTF. CDR3 coding DNA: TGCGCCAGCAGCCCCGGTTCCTCCTATGGCTACACCTTC.

This CDR3 is CASSVGGNTGELFF. Here the CDR3 DNA reads TGTGCCAGCAGCGTAGGAGGGAACACCGGGGAGCTGTTTTTT. V usage is TRBV9 and J usage is TRBJ2-2; D not resolved. The germline V gene encodes CDR1 SGDLS and CDR2 YYNGEE. The length of the CDR3 is 14 residues. Trimming stripped 0 bases from V and 1 base from J, with 4 bases between.

The gene calls are TRBV2 and TRBJ2-7, with 7 nucleotides matching TRBD1. V was clipped by 2 bases and J by 3 bases; unmatched bases: 7. The CDR3 runs to 15 residues. CDR1 and CDR2 from the germline V gene are SNHLY and FYNNEI. Here the CDR3 reads CASSEYPRQGYEQYF. The CDR3 nucleotides read TGTGCCAGCAGTGAATATCCAAGACAGGGCTACGAGCAGTACTTC.

V is TRBV7-9 and J is TRBJ2-7, with D tentatively TRBD2 (6 bases). The V gene lost 0 bases and the J gene lost 6 bases, with 9 bases spanning the gap. Germline CDR1 SEHNR, CDR2 FQNEAQ (reference sequence). This CDR3 contains 13 residues. CDR3 protein: CASSLAQTSEQYF. DNA of the CDR3: TGTGCCAGCAGCTTAGCACAGACTAGCGAGCAGTACTTC. Full variable domain (outside the CDR3, taken from reference TRBV7-9 and TRBJ2-7): DTGVSQNPRHKITKRGQNVTFRCDPISEHNRLYWYRQTLGQGPEFLTYFQNEAQLEKSRLLSDRFSAERPKGSFSTLEIQRTEQGDSAMYLCASSLAQTSEQYFGPGTRLTVT.

This chain joins TRBV5-6 and TRBJ1-6; D gene unclear. V was cut by 4 bases and J by 5 bases, with 10 bases left in between. The CDR3 length is 14 residues. CDR1 and CDR2 from the germline V gene are SGHDT and YYEEEE. For the CDR3, the DNA is TGTGCCAGCAGCGGGGAGTCAGATAATTCACCCCTCCACTTT. It encodes CASSGESDNSPLHF.

This clone has just a few counts. CDR3 loop: CASSSSEGRVAFF. CDR3 nucleotides: TGCGCCAGCAGCTCCTCGGAGGGGAGGGTCGCTTTCTTT. The chain carries TRBV5-1 and TRBJ1-1; a weak D match, TRBD1 (5 bases). There are 13 residues in the CDR3. Between the trimmed V and J ends, which lost 3 bases and 11 bases, there was a span of 17 bases. Germline CDR1 SGHRS, CDR2 YFSETQ.